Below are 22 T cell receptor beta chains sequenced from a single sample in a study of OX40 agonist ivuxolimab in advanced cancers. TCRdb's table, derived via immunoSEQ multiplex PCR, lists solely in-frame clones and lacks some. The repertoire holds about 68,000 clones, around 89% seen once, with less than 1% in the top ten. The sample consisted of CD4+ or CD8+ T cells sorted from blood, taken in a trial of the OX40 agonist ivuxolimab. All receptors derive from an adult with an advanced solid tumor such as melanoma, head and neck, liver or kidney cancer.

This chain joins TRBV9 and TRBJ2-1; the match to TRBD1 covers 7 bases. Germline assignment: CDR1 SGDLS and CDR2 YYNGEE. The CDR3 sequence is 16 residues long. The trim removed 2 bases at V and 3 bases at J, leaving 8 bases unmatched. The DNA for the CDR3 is TGTGCCAGCAGCGTCGCCGGGACAGTTTACTACAATGAGCAGTTCTTC. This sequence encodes CASSVAGTVYYNEQFF.

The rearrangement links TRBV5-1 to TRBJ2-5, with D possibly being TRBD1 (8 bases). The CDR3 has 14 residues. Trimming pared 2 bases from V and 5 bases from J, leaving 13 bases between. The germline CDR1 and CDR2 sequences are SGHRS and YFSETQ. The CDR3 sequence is CASSLDRGGETQYF. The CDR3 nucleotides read TGCGCCAGCAGCTTAGACAGGGGAGGGGAGACCCAGTACTTC.

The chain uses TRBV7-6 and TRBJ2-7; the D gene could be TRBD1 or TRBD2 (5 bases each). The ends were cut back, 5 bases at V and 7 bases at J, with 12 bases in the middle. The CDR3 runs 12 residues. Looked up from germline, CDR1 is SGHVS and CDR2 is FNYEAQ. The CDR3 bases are TGTGCCAGCAGCCCAAGTTGGGGGGAGCAGTACTTC. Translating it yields CASSPSWGEQYF.

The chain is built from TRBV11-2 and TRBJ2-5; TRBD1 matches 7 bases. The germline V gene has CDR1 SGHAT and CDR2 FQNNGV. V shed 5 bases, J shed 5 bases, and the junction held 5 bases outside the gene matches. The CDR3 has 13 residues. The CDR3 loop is CASSVQGPETQYF. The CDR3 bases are TGTGCCAGCAGCGTACAGGGGCCGGAGACCCAGTACTTC.

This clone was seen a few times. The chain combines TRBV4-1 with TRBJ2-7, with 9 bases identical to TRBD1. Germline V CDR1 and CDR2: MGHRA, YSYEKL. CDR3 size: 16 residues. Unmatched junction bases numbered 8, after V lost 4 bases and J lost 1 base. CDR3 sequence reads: CASSPGGQGISYEQYF. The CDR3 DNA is TGCGCCAGCAGCCCCGGGGGACAGGGAATTTCCTACGAGCAGTACTTC.

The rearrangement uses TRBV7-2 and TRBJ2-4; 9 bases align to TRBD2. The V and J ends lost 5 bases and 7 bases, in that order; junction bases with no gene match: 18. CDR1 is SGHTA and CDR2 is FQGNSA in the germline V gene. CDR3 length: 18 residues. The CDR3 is CASSQGGRREGRTNIQYF. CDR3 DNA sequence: TGTGCCAGCAGCCAAGGCGGCCGGCGGGAGGGCCGGACGAACATTCAGTACTTC.

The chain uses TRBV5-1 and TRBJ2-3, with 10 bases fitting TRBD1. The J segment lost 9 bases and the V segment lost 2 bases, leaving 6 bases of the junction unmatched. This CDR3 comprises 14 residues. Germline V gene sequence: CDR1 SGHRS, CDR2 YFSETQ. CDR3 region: CASSFDRGRGTQYF. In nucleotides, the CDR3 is TGCGCCAGCAGCTTTGACAGGGGGCGCGGGACGCAGTATTTT.

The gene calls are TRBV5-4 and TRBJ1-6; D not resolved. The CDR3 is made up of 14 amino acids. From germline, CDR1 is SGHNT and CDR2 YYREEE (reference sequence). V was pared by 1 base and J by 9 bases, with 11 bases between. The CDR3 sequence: CASSLPGTSSPLHF. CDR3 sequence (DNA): TGTGCCAGCAGCTTGCCGGGTACGAGTTCACCCCTCCACTTT.

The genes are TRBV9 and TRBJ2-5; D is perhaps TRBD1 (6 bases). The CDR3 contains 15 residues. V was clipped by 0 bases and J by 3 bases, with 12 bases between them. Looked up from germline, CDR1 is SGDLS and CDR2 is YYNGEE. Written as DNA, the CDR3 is TGTGCCAGCAGCGTAGGAGGAAGGACAGAAGAGACCCAGTACTTC. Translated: CASSVGGRTEETQYF.

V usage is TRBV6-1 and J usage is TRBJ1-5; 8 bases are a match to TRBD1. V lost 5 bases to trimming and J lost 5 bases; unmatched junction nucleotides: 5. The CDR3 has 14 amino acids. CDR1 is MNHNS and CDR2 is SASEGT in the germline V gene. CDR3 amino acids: CASSIKTGDQPQHF. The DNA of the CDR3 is TGTGCCAGCAGTATAAAGACAGGGGATCAGCCCCAGCATTTT.

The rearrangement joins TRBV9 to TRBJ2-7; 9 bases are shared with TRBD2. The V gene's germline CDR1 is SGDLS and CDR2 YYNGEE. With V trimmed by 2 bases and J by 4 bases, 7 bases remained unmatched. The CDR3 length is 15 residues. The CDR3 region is CASSVSVAGEYEQYF. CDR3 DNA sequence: TGTGCCAGCAGCGTGTCTGTAGCGGGAGAATACGAGCAGTACTTC.

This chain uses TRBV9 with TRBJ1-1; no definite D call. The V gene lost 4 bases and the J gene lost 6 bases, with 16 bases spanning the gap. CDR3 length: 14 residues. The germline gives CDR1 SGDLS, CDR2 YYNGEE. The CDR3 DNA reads TGTGCCAGCAGCACCGACCCGCGTTTGTCTGAAGCTTTCTTT. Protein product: CASSTDPRLSEAFF.

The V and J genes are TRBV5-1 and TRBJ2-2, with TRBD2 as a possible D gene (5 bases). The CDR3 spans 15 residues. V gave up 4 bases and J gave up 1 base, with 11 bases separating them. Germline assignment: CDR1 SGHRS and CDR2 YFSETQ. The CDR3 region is CASSGISGNTGELFF. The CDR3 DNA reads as TGCGCCAGCAGCGGGATAAGCGGGAACACCGGGGAGCTGTTTTTT.

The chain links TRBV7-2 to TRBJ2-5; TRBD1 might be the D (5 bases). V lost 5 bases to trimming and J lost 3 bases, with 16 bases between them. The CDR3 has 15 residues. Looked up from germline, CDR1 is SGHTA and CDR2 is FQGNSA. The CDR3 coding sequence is TGTGCCAGCAGCCTATACACCCTCAGGGAAGAGACCCAGTACTTC. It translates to CASSLYTLREETQYF.

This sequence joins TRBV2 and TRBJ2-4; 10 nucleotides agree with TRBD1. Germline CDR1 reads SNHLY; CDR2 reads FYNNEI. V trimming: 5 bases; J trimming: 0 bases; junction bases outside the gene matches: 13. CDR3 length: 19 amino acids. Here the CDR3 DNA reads TGTGCCAGCAGTTCCCCCGACAAAGACAGGGGGCTAGCCAAAAACATTCAGTACTTC. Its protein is CASSSPDKDRGLAKNIQYF. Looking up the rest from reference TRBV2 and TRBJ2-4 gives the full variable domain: EPEVTQTPSHQVTQMGQEVILRCVPISNHLYFYWYRQILGQKVEFLVSFYNNEISEKSEIFDDQFSVERPDGSNFTLKIRSTKLEDSAMYFCASSSPDKDRGLAKNIQYFGAGTRLSVL.

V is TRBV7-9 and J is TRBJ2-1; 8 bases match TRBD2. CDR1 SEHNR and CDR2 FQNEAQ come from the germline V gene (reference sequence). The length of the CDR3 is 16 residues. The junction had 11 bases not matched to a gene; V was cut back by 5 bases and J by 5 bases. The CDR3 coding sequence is TGTGCCAGCAGCCCCCGGACTAGCCTTCTTGACAATGAGCAGTTCTTC. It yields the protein CASSPRTSLLDNEQFF. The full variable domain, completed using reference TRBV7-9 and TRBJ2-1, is DTGVSQNPRHKITKRGQNVTFRCDPISEHNRLYWYRQTLGQGPEFLTYFQNEAQLEKSRLLSDRFSAERPKGSFSTLEIQRTEQGDSAMYLCASSPRTSLLDNEQFFGPGTRLTVL.

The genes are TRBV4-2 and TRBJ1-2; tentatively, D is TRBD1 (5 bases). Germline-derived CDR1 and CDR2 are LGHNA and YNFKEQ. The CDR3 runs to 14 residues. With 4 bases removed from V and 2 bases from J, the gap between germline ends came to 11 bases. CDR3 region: CASSPPTGNYGYTF. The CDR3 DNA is TGTGCCAGCAGCCCGCCTACAGGAAACTATGGCTACACCTTC.

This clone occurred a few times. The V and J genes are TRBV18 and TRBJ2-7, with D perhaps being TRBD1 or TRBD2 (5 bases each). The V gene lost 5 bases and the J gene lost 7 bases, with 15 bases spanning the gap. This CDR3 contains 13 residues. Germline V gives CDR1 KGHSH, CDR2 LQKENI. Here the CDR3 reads CASSSNRDGEQYF. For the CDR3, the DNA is TGTGCCAGCTCATCCAACCGGGACGGTGAGCAGTACTTC.

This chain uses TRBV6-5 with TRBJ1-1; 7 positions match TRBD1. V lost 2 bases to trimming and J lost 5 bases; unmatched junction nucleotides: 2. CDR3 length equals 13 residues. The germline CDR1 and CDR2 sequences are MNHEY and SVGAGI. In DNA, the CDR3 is TGTGCCAGCAGTTACAGGGGGCGAACTGAAGCTTTCTTT. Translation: CASSYRGRTEAFF.

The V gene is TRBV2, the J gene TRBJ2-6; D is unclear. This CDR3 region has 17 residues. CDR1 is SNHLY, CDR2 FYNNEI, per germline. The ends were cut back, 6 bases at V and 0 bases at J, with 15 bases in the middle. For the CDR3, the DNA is TGTGCCAGCAGGGATAGCCGAGCAGGCTCTGGGGCCAACGTCCTGACTTTC. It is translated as CASRDSRAGSGANVLTF.

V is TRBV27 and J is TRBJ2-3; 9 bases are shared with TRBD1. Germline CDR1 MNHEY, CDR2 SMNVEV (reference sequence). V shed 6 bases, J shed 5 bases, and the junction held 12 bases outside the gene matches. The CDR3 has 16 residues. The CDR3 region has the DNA TGTGCCAGCAGCATCCGTACAGGGGGCGTAGGAGATACGCAGTATTTT. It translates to CASSIRTGGVGDTQYF.

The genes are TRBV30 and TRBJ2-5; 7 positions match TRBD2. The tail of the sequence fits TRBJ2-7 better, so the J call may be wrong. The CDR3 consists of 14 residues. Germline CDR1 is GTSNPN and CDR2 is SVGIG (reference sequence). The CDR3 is CAWRAGGSLYEQYF. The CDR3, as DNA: TGTGCCTGGAGGGCGGGCGGGAGTTTATACGAGCAGTACTTC.